The rows below give T cell receptor beta chains drawn from one sample of a study of beta chain features in type 1 diabetes. Method: immunoSEQ multiplex PCR; TCRdb's copy keeps in-frame clones and lacks some. Of more than 130,000 clones detected, 6% to 7.5% appear once; the ten largest clones hold 1.3% to 1.5%. Specimen: central memory CD4+ T cells from blood. The origin of the receptors is a woman in her twenties or thirties in good health. Each CDR3 is given with its conserved first and last residue. Size is stated for part of the rows, as once, few or many counts, or as a class when the clone is expanded.

v_call clone_size cdr3_aa
TRBV18 few CASSLLRTSGSGFNEQFF
TRBV7-9 many CASSLPGDQPQHF
TRBV7-9 many CASSFLAPGRDEQYF
TRBV5-1 many CASRSVAGTNTGELFF
TRBV2 NA CASSDPIVRATTDTQYF
TRBV28 NA CASSLLPQTGHGELFF
TRBV11-2 few CASSEGGTGYEQYF
TRBV13 few CASRIDSGNTIYF
TRBV18 NA CASSADEVSNQPQHF
TRBV19 few CASHRGASYNEQFF
TRBV7-3 NA CASSFGPSAGETQYF
TRBV19 NA CASSIGEYGLNNEQFF
TRBV2 few CASNGQGWSYEQYF
TRBV28 few CASSSGQGLHGYTF
TRBV7-2 NA CASSFWTSGGSYEQYF
TRBV7-3 NA CASSLRATGYNEQFF
TRBV18 NA CASSPRQGKSSYEQYF
TRBV29-1 NA CSVAGTSGSRRTDTQYF
TRBV6-6 NA CASVGVSSNQPQHF
TRBV18 NA CASSLGQTGEETQYF
TRBV4-3 many CASSLETSEYNEQFF
TRBV28 NA CASAQGAYEQYF
TRBV29-1 few CSVQGTSDADTQYF
TRBV20-1 NA CSVPSRGEQYF
TRBV7-9 NA CASSLELFTGELFF
TRBV2 NA CASSDYRDYGYTF
TRBV7-2 NA CASSLDGGSTDTQYF
TRBV30 many CAWSEDRAYEQYF
TRBV5-8 NA CASSHRSSYNEQFF
TRBV14 NA CASSQAPYRSYF
TRBV6-6 NA CASTYADSFTEAFF
TRBV10-3 NA CAISETGSENTEAFF
TRBV11-2 NA CASTRGQQETQYF
TRBV28 few CASSLPQGAGEQYF
TRBV18 NA CASSRGTGGSGELFF
TRBV28 NA CASSTTGTGSNEQYF
TRBV28 NA CASTLRVATSGTQF
TRBV18 NA CASSKTENTEAFF
TRBV4-3 few CASSQGRYGQGYEQYF
TRBV6-6 few CASSYTGTSGSPEQYF
TRBV7-3 few CASSLSLNTEAFF
TRBV6-6 NA CASSLQIGGSPLHF
TRBV2 many CASSTGTGIHEQFF
TRBV7-3 NA CASSLNSGLVGETQYF
TRBV7-2 few CASSLGRGVQETQYF
TRBV29-1 few CSVNRGIRSEAFF
TRBV29-1 NA CSVGRGAYEQYF
TRBV19 NA CASSIAPAGTGGFDIQYF
TRBV18 NA CASSPKRDRYTEAFF
TRBV5-4 few CASSQETSVKTQYF
TRBV4-2 many CASSQVGEGGDEQFF
TRBV4-3 NA CASSQAPWTSPSEQFF
TRBV7-2 NA CASSNQRASWYNEQFF
TRBV5-4 NA CASSKGQGGSYEQYF
TRBV30 many CAWKSGGFQGEAFF
TRBV2 few CAKSGVAEAFF
TRBV9 NA CASGREGGSEQFF
TRBV6-5 NA CASSGHTEQFF
TRBV6-1 NA CASSPDRGPYGYTF
TRBV29-1 few CSVVLAGGPSETQYF